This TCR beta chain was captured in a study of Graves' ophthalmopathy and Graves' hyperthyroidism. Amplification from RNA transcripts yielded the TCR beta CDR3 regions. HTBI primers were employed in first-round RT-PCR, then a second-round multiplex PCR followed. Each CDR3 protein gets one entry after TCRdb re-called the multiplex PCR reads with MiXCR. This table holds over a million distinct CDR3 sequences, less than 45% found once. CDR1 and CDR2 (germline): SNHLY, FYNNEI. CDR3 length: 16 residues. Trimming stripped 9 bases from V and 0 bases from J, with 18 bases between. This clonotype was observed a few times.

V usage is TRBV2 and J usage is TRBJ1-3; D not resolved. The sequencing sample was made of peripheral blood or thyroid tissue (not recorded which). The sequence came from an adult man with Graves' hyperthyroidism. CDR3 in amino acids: CARKSPLGGSGNTIYF. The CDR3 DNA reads TGTGCCAGGAAATCCCCCTTGGGAGGCTCTGGAAACACCATATATTTT.